The 12 T cell receptor beta chains below come from one sample, sequenced in a study of blood T cell repertoires in COVID-19. Clones were sequenced by immunoSEQ multiplex PCR, and TCRdb holds only the in-frame ones, with some missing. The repertoire includes about 98,000 clones, around 86% of them detected once, and 10% sits in the top ten. Sample: peripheral blood. Every receptor here comes from a man aged 45-65 years with acute or convalescent COVID-19.

This clone appeared a single time. The chain is built from TRBV5-1 and TRBJ2-2, with D possibly matching TRBD2 (6 bases). CDR1 is SGHRS, CDR2 YFSETQ, per germline. The CDR3 has 15 amino acids. V lost 0 bases, J lost 4 bases, and 10 bases lay in between. CDR3 loop: CASSLAGVSTGELFF. The DNA for the CDR3 is TGCGCCAGCAGCTTGGCGGGGGTCTCCACCGGGGAGCTGTTTTTT.

This clone turned up a few times. The V call is TRBV20-1, the J call TRBJ1-5; D remains unclear. The V gene lost 3 bases and the J gene lost 8 bases, with 14 bases spanning the gap. Germline CDR1 is DFQATT and CDR2 is SNEGSKA (reference sequence). The CDR3 is made up of 13 amino acids. CDR3 protein: CSASRAGREPQHF. CDR3 bases: TGCAGTGCTAGTAGGGCCGGGAGGGAGCCCCAGCATTTT.

This clone appeared a few times. The chain couples TRBV4-2 to TRBJ2-7, with D possibly TRBD1 on 6 matching bases. The germline CDR1 and CDR2 sequences are LGHNA and YNFKEQ. The CDR3 length is 14 residues. The germline V and J ends were trimmed by 1 base and 2 bases, with 9 bases remaining between them. CDR3 nucleotide sequence: TGTGCCAGCAGCCAAGTACAGGGTCCCTACGAGCAGTACTTC. Protein: CASSQVQGPYEQYF.

There are many counts of this clone. The chain combines TRBV2 with TRBJ1-5; TRBD1 is a possible D gene (6 bases). Germline V gene sequence: CDR1 SNHLY, CDR2 FYNNEI. Between the trimmed V and J ends, which lost 3 bases and 7 bases, there was a span of 16 bases. This CDR3 spans 15 amino acids. The CDR3 here is CASSEPRGEEQPQHF. Written as DNA, the CDR3 is TGTGCCAGCAGTGAGCCCAGGGGCGAAGAGCAGCCCCAGCATTTT.

This chain joins TRBV20-1 and TRBJ2-4, with D maybe TRBD1 (5 bases). Trimming stripped 3 bases from V and 8 bases from J, with 14 bases between. The CDR3 consists of 13 residues. Germline values: CDR1 DFQATT, CDR2 SNEGSKA (reference sequence). The CDR3 DNA sequence: TGCAGTGCTAGTGCCAGGGTTCCCGACATTCAGTACTTC. Encoded protein: CSASARVPDIQYF.

The chain employs TRBV3-1 (or the pseudogene TRBV3-2) and TRBJ2-7, with unresolved D. Trimming shortened V by 4 bases and J by 5 bases, and 12 bases separated the two germline ends. The CDR3 length is 13 residues. Germline assignment: CDR1 LGHDT and CDR2 YNNKEL (reference sequence). The CDR3 DNA reads as TGTGCCAGCAGCCCCATAGGAACTAACGAGCAGTACTTC. It is translated as CASSPIGTNEQYF.

The V call is TRBV9, the J call TRBJ2-1; 7 bases match TRBD2. With V trimmed by 1 base and J by 3 bases, 7 bases remained unmatched. Germline CDR1 is SGDLS and CDR2 is YYNGEE. The CDR3 covers 16 residues. This CDR3 is CASSVLLGGSYNEQFF. CDR3 DNA sequence: TGTGCCAGCAGCGTACTTCTCGGCGGGAGCTACAATGAGCAGTTCTTC.

This rearrangement joins TRBV7-2 to TRBJ1-1; 7 nucleotides line up with TRBD1. The CDR3 extends over 15 amino acids. The V gene's germline CDR1 is SGHTA and CDR2 FQGNSA. The J segment lost 4 bases and the V segment lost 4 bases, leaving 9 bases of the junction unmatched. The CDR3 bases are TGTGCCAGCAGCTCCACAGGGGTTGGGAGCACTGAAGCTTTCTTT. It is translated as CASSSTGVGSTEAFF.

This clone was observed a single time. V is TRBV19 and J is TRBJ1-1, with TRBD1 as a possible D gene (6 bases). The CDR3 covers 15 residues. In germline, CDR1 is LNHDA, CDR2 SQIVND (reference sequence). The V and J ends lost 2 bases and 0 bases respectively, with 10 bases between them. The CDR3 loop reads CASSITGGLNTEAFF. In DNA form, the CDR3 reads TGTGCCAGTAGTATAACCGGGGGGCTGAACACTGAAGCTTTCTTT.

As regards this clone: The junction does not match germline at one end; this may be a read error. In the same sample, other DNA sequences code for this CDR3. This rearrangement joins TRBV5-1 to TRBJ1-4; possible D gene TRBD1, 6 bases. Germline CDR1 and CDR2: SGHRS and YFSETQ. The CDR3 length is 15 residues. The chain's CDR3 is CASSSQGDVWEKLFF. CDR3 bases: TGCGCTAGCAGCTCACAGGGAGATGTGTGGGAAAAACTGTTTTTT. Supplemented by reference TRBV5-1 and TRBJ1-4, the full variable domain reads KAGVTQTPRYLIKTRGQQVTLSCSPISGHRSVSWYQQTPGQGLQFLFEYFSETQRNKGNFPGRFSGRQFSNSRSEMNVSTLELGDSALYLCASSSQGDVWEKLFFGSGTQLSVL.

The sample holds one count of this clone. This chain uses TRBV19 with TRBJ1-2, with D possibly being TRBD1 (6 bases). Germline CDR1 is LNHDA and CDR2 is SQIVND (reference sequence). The CDR3 runs to 14 residues. The V gene lost 6 bases and the J gene lost 8 bases, with 19 bases spanning the gap. The CDR3 DNA follows: TGTGCCAGTAGCCAGACGGGGGGCGGGGGGGGCTACACCTTC. Its protein product is CASSQTGGGGGYTF. The whole variable domain, remainder taken from reference TRBV19 and TRBJ1-2, is DGGITQSPKYLFRKEGQNVTLSCEQNLNHDAMYWYRQDPGQGLRLIYYSQIVNDFQKGDIAEGYSVSREKKESFPLTVTSAQKNPTAFYLCASSQTGGGGGYTFGSGTRLTVV.

J is TRBJ2-7 and V is TRBV2, with 13 bases matching TRBD2. Germline trimming cut 7 bases from V and 3 bases from J; bases unmatched to any gene: 9. Germline V gives CDR1 SNHLY, CDR2 FYNNEI. This CDR3 contains 16 residues. DNA of the CDR3: TGTGCCAGCACAACAACCGGGACTAGCGGGATCTACGAGCAGTACTTC. Translating gives CASTTTGTSGIYEQYF.